One sample yielded the 13 T cell receptor beta chains listed below, sequenced in a study of cytomegalovirus exposure and HLA in healthy donors. Profiling relied on immunoSEQ multiplex PCR, and the TCRdb table lists in-frame clones only, not all of them. The table records 330,000 or so clones, roughly 85% of them present only once. The sample was PBMCs. The receptors were sampled from a woman younger than 30 in good health and CMV-seronegative.

This rearrangement joins TRBV7-3 to TRBJ2-1, with 8 bases identical to TRBD2. V was pared by 4 bases and J by 9 bases, with 5 bases of the junction left unmatched. The CDR3 covers 13 residues. Per the germline V gene, CDR1 is SGHTA and CDR2 is FQGTGA. CDR3 sequence reads: CASSSGLVGEQFF. CDR3 in DNA: TGTGCCAGCAGCTCGGGACTAGTCGGTGAGCAGTTCTTC.

This chain connects TRBV29-1 to TRBJ1-4, with 7 bases aligning to TRBD1. The CDR3 has 13 amino acids. The J segment lost 3 bases and the V segment lost 5 bases, leaving 3 bases of the junction unmatched. The germline gives CDR1 SQVTM, CDR2 ANQGSEA. CDR3 sequence (DNA): TGCAGCGTTACCGGGACAGCTAATGAAAAACTGTTTTTT. Encoded protein: CSVTGTANEKLFF. The full variable domain, its missing parts supplied by reference TRBV29-1 and TRBJ1-4, is SAVISQKPSRDICQRGTSLTIQCQVDSQVTMMFWYRQQPGQSLTLIATANQGSEATYESGFVIDKFPISRPNLTFSTLTVSNMSPEDSSIYLCSVTGTANEKLFFGSGTQLSVL.

V and J are TRBV6-5 and TRBJ1-4; D not certain. V was cut by 2 bases and J by 3 bases, with 13 bases left in between. The CDR3 is 16 amino acids. CDR1 is MNHEY, CDR2 SVGAGI, per germline. Here the CDR3 reads CASSYAPSEPNEKLFF. The CDR3 DNA follows: TGTGCCAGCAGTTACGCCCCGAGTGAGCCTAATGAAAAACTGTTTTTT.

This rearrangement joins TRBV7-6 to TRBJ1-3; 8 positions agree with TRBD1. The CDR3 runs 15 residues. The junction had 4 bases not matched to a gene; V was cut back by 2 bases and J by 4 bases. The germline V gene has CDR1 SGHVS and CDR2 FNYEAQ. Here the CDR3 reads CASSLQGAAGNTIYF. CDR3 nucleotide sequence: TGTGCCAGCAGCTTACAGGGGGCGGCGGGAAACACCATATATTTT. Full variable domain (outside the CDR3, taken from reference TRBV7-6 and TRBJ1-3): GAGVSQSPRYKVTKRGQDVALRCDPISGHVSLYWYRQALGQGPEFLTYFNYEAQQDKSGLPNDRFSAERPEGSISTLTIQRTEQRDSAMYRCASSLQGAAGNTIYFGEGSWLTVV.

The chain couples TRBV7-2 to TRBJ2-3; no clear D gene. The V gene's germline CDR1 is SGHTA and CDR2 FQGNSA. The V end lost 5 bases, the J end lost 7 bases, and 10 bases lay between the germline ends. This CDR3 spans 12 amino acids. The CDR3 sequence is CASSPTDYTQYF. The DNA of the CDR3 is TGTGCCAGCAGCCCAACCGACTATACGCAGTATTTT.

This chain links TRBV7-2 with TRBJ2-3, with a possible D match to TRBD2 (5 bases). Germline CDR1 and CDR2: SGHTA and FQGNSA. Trimming took 2 bases from V and 6 from J, leaving 18 bases between them. The CDR3 sequence is 16 residues long. In DNA, the CDR3 is TGTGCCAGCAGCTTATTGAGGTCGGGAAGTGCGGATACGCAGTATTTT. Protein sequence: CASSLLRSGSADTQYF.

CDR3 nucleotides: TGTGCCAGCAAACAGGGGGAAGGCGGGGAGCTGTTTTTT. This encodes CASKQGEGGELFF. The J gene is TRBJ2-2, the V gene TRBV6-4, with 8 bases fitting TRBD1. CDR3 length: 13 amino acids. The germline V gene encodes CDR1 MRHNA and CDR2 SNTAGT. J was trimmed by 7 bases and V by 7 bases; bases with no gene match: 5.

The V call is TRBV5-1, the J call TRBJ2-1, with 9 nucleotides matching TRBD2. The CDR3 totals 15 residues. V was pared by 2 bases and J by 4 bases, with 4 bases of the junction left unmatched. In germline, CDR1 is SGHRS, CDR2 YFSETQ. In nucleotides, the CDR3 is TGCGCCAGCAGCTTAAGGACTAGCGATTACAATGAGCAGTTCTTC. Its translation is CASSLRTSDYNEQFF. Based on the CDR3 plus reference TRBV5-1 and TRBJ2-1, the full variable domain is KAGVTQTPRYLIKTRGQQVTLSCSPISGHRSVSWYQQTPGQGLQFLFEYFSETQRNKGNFPGRFSGRQFSNSRSEMNVSTLELGDSALYLCASSLRTSDYNEQFFGPGTRLTVL.

The chain has TRBV10-3 and TRBJ2-5; 7 nucleotides match TRBD2. Germline lookup yields CDR1 ENHRY and CDR2 SYGVKD. The CDR3 sequence is 14 residues long. The trim removed 5 bases at V and 5 bases at J, leaving 8 bases unmatched. This chain's CDR3 is CAISPSGREETQYF. CDR3 in DNA: TGTGCCATCAGTCCATCCGGGCGGGAGGAGACCCAGTACTTC.

A remark on this clone: Additional DNA sequences in this sample encode the identical CDR3. DNA for the CDR3: TGCGCCAGCAGCTTAGGACAGCCGAACACCGGGGAGCTGTTTTTT. This encodes CASSLGQPNTGELFF. The chain combines TRBV5-1 with TRBJ2-2; D is possibly TRBD1 (6 bases). Trimming removed 2 bases from V and 0 bases from J, with 8 bases in between. The CDR3 is 15 residues long. Germline lookup yields CDR1 SGHRS and CDR2 YFSETQ.

The V gene is TRBV4-2, the J gene TRBJ2-1, with no clear D. V was cut by 0 bases and J by 12 bases, with 15 bases left in between. Germline V gives CDR1 LGHNA, CDR2 YNFKEQ. The CDR3 runs 14 residues. The CDR3 loop reads CASSQDPLVNSQFF. In DNA form, the CDR3 reads TGTGCCAGCAGCCAAGATCCGTTGGTAAACTCGCAGTTCTTC.

The V and J genes are TRBV5-1 and TRBJ1-2; 8 bases line up with TRBD1. J gave up 8 bases and V 0 bases, and 9 bases lay outside the gene matches. Per germline, CDR1 SGHRS and CDR2 YFSETQ. The CDR3 has 15 residues. The CDR3 coding sequence is TGCGCCAGCAGCTTGGAGGGACAGGCTCTCAAGGGCTACACCTTC. As protein: CASSLEGQALKGYTF. Based on the CDR3 plus reference TRBV5-1 and TRBJ1-2, the full variable domain is KAGVTQTPRYLIKTRGQQVTLSCSPISGHRSVSWYQQTPGQGLQFLFEYFSETQRNKGNFPGRFSGRQFSNSRSEMNVSTLELGDSALYLCASSLEGQALKGYTFGSGTRLTVV.

The chain recombines TRBV7-3 with TRBJ2-2; TRBD2 matches 11 bases. Germline assignment: CDR1 SGHTA and CDR2 FQGTGA. V was pared by 5 bases and J by 8 bases, with 10 bases of the junction left unmatched. The CDR3 loop spans 16 amino acids. CDR3 region: CASSPPSSGRAGELFF. The CDR3 DNA follows: TGTGCCAGCAGCCCCCCCAGTAGCGGGAGGGCGGGGGAGCTGTTTTTT.